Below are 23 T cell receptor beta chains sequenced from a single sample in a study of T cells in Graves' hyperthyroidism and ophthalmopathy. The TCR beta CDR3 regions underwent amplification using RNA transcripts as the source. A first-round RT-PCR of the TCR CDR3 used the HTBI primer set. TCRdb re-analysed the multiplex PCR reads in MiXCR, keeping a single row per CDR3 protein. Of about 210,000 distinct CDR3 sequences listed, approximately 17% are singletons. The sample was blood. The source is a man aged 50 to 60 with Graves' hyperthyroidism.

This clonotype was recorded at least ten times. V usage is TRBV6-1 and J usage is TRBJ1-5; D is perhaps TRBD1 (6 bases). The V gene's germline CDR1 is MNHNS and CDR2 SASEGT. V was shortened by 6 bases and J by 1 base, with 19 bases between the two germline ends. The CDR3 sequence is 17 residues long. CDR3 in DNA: TGTGCCAGCAGCCGGGGAGGGGGGGCGAGGAGCAATCAGCCCCAGCATTTT. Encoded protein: CASSRGGGARSNQPQHF.

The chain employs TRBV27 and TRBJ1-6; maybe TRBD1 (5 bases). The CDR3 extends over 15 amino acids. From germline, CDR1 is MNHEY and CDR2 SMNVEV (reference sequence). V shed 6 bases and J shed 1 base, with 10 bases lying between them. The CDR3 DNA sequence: TGTGCCAGCAGCGCTCAGGGATCCTATAATTCACCCCTCCACTTT. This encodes CASSAQGSYNSPLHF.

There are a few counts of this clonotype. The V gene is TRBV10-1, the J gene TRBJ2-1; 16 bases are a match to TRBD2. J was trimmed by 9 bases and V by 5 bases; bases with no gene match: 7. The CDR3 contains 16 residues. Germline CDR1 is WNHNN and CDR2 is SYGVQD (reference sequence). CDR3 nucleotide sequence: TGCGCCAGCAGTCAACCCGGGACTAGCGGGAGGGGTGAGCAGTTCTTC. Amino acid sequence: CASSQPGTSGRGEQFF.

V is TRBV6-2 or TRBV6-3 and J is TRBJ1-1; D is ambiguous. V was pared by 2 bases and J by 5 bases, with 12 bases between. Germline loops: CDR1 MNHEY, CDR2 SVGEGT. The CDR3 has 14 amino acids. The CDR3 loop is CASSYTLGGTEAFF. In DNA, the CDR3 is TGTGCCAGCAGTTACACGTTGGGAGGGACTGAAGCTTTCTTT.

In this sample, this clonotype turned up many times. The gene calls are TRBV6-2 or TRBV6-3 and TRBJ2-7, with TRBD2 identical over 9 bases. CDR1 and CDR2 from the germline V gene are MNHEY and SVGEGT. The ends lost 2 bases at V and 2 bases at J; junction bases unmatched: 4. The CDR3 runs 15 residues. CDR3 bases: TGTGCCAGCAGTTACGGAGTAGCGGGGGCCTACGAGCAGTACTTC. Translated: CASSYGVAGAYEQYF.

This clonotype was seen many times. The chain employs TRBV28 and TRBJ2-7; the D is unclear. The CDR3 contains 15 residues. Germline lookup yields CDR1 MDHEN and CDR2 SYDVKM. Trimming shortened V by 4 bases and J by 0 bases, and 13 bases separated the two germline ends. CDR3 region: CASSSNGWNSYEQYF. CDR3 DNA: TGTGCCAGCAGTTCCAATGGGTGGAACTCCTACGAGCAGTACTTC.

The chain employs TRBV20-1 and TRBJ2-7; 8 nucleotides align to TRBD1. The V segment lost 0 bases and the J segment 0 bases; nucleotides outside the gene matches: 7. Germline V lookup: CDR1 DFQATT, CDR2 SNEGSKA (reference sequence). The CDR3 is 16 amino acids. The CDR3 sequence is CSAREPRQGSSYEQYF. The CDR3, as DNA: TGCAGTGCTAGAGAACCTCGACAGGGGAGCTCCTACGAGCAGTACTTC.

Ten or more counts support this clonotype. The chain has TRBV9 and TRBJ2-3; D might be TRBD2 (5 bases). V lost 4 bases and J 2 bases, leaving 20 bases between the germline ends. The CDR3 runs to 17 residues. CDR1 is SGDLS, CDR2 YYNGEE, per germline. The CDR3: CASSPRLTTINTDTQYF. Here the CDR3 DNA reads TGTGCCAGCAGCCCCCGACTGACTACAATCAACACAGATACGCAGTATTTT.

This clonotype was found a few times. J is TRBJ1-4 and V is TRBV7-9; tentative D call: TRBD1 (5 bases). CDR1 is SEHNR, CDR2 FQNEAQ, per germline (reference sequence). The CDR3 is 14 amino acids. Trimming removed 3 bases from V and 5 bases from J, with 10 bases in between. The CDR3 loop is CASSLRQSNEKLFF. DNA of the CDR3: TGTGCCAGCAGCTTGAGACAGTCAAATGAAAAACTGTTTTTT.

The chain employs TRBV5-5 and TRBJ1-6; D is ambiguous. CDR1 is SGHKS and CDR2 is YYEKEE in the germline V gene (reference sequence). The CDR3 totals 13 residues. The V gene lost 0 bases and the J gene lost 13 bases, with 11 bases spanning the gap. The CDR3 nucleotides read TGTGCCAGCAGCTTGGGAGCAGTGGGGCCCCTCCACTTT. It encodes CASSLGAVGPLHF.

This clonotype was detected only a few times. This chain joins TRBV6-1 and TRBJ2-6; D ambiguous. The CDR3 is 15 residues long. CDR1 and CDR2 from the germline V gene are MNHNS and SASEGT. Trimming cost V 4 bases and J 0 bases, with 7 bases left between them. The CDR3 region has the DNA TGTGCCAGCAGTGCCAGGTACTCTGGGGCCAACGTCCTGACTTTC. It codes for CASSARYSGANVLTF.

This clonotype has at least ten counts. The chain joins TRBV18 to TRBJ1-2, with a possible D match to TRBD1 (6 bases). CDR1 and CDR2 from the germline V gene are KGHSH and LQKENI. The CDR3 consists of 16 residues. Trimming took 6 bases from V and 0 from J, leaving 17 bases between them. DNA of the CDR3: TGTGCCAGCTCTCTCAAGACAGGAGGCTCTAACTATGGCTACACCTTC. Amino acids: CASSLKTGGSNYGYTF.

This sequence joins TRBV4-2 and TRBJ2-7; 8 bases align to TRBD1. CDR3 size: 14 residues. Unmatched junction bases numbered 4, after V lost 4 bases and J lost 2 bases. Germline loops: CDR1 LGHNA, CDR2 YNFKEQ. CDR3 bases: TGTGCCAGCAGCCCCGACAGGGGACCCTACGAGCAGTACTTC. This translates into CASSPDRGPYEQYF.

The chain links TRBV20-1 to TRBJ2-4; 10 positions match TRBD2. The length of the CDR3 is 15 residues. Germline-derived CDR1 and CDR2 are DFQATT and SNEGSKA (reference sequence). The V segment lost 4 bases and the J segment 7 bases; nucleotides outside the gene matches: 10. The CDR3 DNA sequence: TGCAGTGCTAAAGACGAAGCGGGAGGGGCGAACATTCAGTACTTC. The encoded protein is CSAKDEAGGANIQYF.

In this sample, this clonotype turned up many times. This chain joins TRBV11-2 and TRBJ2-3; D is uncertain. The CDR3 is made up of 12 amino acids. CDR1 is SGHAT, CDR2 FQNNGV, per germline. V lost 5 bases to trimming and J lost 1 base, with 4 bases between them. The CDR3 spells CASSQRTDTQYF. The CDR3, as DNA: TGTGCCAGCAGCCAGCGCACAGATACGCAGTATTTT.

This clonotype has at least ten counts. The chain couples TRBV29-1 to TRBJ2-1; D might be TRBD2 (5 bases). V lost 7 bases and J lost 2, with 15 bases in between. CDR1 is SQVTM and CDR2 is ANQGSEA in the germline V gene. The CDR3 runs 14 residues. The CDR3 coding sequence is TGCAGCGCCCGAAAGACTACAACCTACAATGAGCAGTTCTTC. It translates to CSARKTTTYNEQFF.

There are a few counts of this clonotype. CDR3: CASSLTRGIWNEQFF. CDR3 coding DNA: TGTGCCAGCAGCTTAACCAGGGGGATATGGAATGAGCAGTTCTTC. The chain has TRBV7-9 and TRBJ2-1, with 7 bases fitting TRBD1. V was clipped by 2 bases and J by 7 bases; unmatched bases: 8. Germline loops: CDR1 SEHNR, CDR2 FQNEAQ (reference sequence). The length of the CDR3 is 15 residues.

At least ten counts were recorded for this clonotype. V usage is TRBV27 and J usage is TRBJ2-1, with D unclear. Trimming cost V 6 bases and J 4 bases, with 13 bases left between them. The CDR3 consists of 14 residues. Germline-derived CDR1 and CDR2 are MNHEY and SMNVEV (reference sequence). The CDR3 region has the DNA TGTGCCAGCAGCCGAGGCCGTGGTTACAATGAGCAGTTCTTC. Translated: CASSRGRGYNEQFF.

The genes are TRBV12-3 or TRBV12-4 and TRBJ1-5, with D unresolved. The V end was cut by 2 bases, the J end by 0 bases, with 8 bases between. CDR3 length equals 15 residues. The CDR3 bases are TGTGCCAGCAGTTTACGGGCAGATAGCAATCAGCCCCAGCATTTT. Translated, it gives CASSLRADSNQPQHF.

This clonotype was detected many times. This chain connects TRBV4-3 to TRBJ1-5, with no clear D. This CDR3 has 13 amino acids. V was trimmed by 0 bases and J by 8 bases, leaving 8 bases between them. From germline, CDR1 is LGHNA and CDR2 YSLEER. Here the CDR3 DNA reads TGCGCCAGCAGCCAAGATCTTAATAAGCCCCAGCATTTT. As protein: CASSQDLNKPQHF.

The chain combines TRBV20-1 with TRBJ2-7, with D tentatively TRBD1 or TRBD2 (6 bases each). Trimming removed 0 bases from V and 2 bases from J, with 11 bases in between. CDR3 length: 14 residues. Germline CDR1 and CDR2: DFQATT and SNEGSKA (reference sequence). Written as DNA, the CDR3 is TGCAGTGCTAGAGATTTGAGGGGGGCCTACGAGCAGTACTTC. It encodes CSARDLRGAYEQYF.

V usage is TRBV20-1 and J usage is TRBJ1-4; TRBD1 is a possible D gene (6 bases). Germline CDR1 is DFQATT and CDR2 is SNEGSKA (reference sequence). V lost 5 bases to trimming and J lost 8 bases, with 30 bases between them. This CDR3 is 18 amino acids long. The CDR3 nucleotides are TGCAGTGCTTCAAGACCGGGACAACTTAGTCCCCGCCGCGAAAAACTGTTTTTT. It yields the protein CSASRPGQLSPRREKLFF.

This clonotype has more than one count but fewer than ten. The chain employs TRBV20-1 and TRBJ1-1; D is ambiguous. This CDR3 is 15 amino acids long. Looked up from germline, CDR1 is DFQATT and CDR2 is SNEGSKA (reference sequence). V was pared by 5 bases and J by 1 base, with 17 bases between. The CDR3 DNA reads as TGCAGTGCTCCCCTCGGCCATCCCGGGAACACTGAAGCTTTCTTT. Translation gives CSAPLGHPGNTEAFF.